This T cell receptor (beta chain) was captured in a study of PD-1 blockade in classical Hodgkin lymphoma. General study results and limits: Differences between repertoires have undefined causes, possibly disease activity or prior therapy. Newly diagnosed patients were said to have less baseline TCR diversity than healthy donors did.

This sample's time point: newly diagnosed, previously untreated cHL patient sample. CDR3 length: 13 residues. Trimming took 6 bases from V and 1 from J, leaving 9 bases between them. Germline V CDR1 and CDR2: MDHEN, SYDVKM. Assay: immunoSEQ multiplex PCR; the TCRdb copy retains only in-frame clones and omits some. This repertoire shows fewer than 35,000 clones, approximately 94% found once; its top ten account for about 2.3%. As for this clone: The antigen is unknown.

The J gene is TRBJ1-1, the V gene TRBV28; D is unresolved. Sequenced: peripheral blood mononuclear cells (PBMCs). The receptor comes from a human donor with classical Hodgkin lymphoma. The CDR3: CASSWTENTEAFF. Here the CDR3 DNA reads TGTGCCAGCAGCTGGACGGAGAACACTGAAGCTTTCTTT. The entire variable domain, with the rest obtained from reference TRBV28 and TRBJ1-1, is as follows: DVKVTQSSRYLVKRTGEKVFLECVQDMDHENMFWYRQDPGLGLRLIYFSYDVKMKEKGDIPEGYSVSREKKERFSLILESASTNQTSMYLCASSWTENTEAFFGQGTRLTVV.